This T cell receptor (beta chain) was identified in a study of blood T cell repertoires in COVID-19. Overall study: COVID-19 samples, acute and convalescent, were from the United States, Italy and Spain.

The germline V gene has CDR1 LGHNA and CDR2 YNFKEQ. This CDR3 contains 14 residues. V shed 4 bases and J shed 2 bases, with 11 bases lying between them. The method was immunoSEQ multiplex PCR; TCRdb's version includes in-frame clones alone and lacks a portion of them. The sample shows more than 150,000 clones, around nine tenths of them seen only once. The sample was peripheral blood. This TCR derives from a woman in her 70s with acute or convalescent COVID-19. V usage is TRBV4-2 and J usage is TRBJ2-5, with D uncertain. CDR3 amino acids: CASSRGSDQETQYF. Written as DNA, the CDR3 is TGTGCCAGCAGCCGAGGATCGGATCAAGAGACCCAGTACTTC.